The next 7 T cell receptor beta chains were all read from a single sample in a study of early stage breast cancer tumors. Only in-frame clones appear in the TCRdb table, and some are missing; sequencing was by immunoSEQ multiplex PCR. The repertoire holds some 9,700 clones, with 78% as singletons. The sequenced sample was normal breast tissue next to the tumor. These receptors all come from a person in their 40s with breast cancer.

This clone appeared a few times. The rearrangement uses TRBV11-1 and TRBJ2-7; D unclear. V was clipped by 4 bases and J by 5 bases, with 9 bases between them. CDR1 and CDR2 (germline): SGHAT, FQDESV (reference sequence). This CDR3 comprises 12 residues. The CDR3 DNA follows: TGTGCCAGCAGCTATGGGCGAGACGAGCAGTACTTC. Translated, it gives CASSYGRDEQYF.

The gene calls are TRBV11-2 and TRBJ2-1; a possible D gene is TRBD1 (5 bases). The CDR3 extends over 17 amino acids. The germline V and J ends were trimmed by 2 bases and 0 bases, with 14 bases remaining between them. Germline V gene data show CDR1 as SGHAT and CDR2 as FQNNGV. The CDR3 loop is CASSLSHRISSYNEQFF. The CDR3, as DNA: TGTGCCAGCAGCTTATCCCACAGGATTAGCTCCTACAATGAGCAGTTCTTC.

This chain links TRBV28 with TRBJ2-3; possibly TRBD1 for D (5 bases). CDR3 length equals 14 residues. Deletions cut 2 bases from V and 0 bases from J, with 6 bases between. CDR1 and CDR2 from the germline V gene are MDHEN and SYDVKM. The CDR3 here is CASSLRGSTDTQYF. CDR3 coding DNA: TGTGCCAGCAGTTTAAGGGGAAGCACAGATACGCAGTATTTT.

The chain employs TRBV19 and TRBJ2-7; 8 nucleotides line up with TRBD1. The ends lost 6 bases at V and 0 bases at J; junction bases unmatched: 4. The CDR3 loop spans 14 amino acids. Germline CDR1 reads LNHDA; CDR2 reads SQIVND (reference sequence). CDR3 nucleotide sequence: TGTGCCAGTAGCCCGACAGGGGTCTCCTACGAGCAGTACTTC. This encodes CASSPTGVSYEQYF. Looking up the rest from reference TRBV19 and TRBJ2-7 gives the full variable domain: DGGITQSPKYLFRKEGQNVTLSCEQNLNHDAMYWYRQDPGQGLRLIYYSQIVNDFQKGDIAEGYSVSREKKESFPLTVTSAQKNPTAFYLCASSPTGVSYEQYFGPGTRLTVT.

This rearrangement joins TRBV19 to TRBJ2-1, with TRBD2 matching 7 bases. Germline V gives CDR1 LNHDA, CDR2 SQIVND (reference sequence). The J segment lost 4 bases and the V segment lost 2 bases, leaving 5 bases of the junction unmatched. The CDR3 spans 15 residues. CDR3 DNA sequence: TGTGCCAGTAGTATATCTACTAGCGCTTACAATGAGCAGTTCTTC. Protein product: CASSISTSAYNEQFF.

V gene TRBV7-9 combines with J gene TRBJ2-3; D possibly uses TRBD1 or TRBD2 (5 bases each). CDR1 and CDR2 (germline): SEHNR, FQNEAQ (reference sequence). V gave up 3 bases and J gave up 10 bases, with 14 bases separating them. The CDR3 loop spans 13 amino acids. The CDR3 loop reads CASSFGGSKAQYF. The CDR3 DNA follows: TGTGCCAGCAGCTTTGGGGGATCGAAGGCGCAGTATTTT.

CDR3 amino acids: CASSLGQNTEAFF. The CDR3 DNA follows: TGTGCCAGCAGCTTAGGACAGAACACTGAAGCTTTCTTT. The chain joins TRBV7-3 to TRBJ1-1, with D maybe TRBD1 (5 bases). CDR1 is SGHTA, CDR2 FQGTGA, per germline. The CDR3 is 13 amino acids. V lost 2 bases and J lost 1, with 5 bases in between.